The 30 T cell receptor beta chains below all came from one sample that was sequenced in a study of blood T cell repertoires in COVID-19. Profiled with immunoSEQ multiplex PCR; TCRdb holds only in-frame clones, not every one. Found here are approximately 37,000 clones, 75% to 90% of them singletons; the top ten hold about a tenth. Sequenced sample: peripheral blood. These receptors originate from a man older than 75 with active COVID-19.

The J gene is TRBJ2-5, the V gene TRBV19; TRBD2 aligns across 9 bases. The germline CDR1 and CDR2 sequences are LNHDA and SQIVND (reference sequence). This CDR3 contains 16 residues. V dropped 7 bases and J dropped 4; count of bases not matched to a gene: 13. The CDR3 loop is CASKRGSGSNLETQYF. CDR3 nucleotides: TGTGCCAGTAAGAGGGGTAGCGGGAGTAATTTAGAGACCCAGTACTTC.

The chain is built from TRBV27 and TRBJ2-1; the match to TRBD2 covers 11 bases. The CDR3 totals 22 residues. The V segment lost 5 bases and the J segment 4 bases; nucleotides outside the gene matches: 25. Germline V CDR1 and CDR2: MNHEY, SMNVEV (reference sequence). This CDR3 reads CASSVGSASGRIPRGSYNEQFF. CDR3 bases: TGTGCCAGCAGTGTTGGGTCTGCTAGCGGGAGGATTCCACGCGGGTCTTACAATGAGCAGTTCTTC.

The chain couples TRBV20-1 to TRBJ2-4; perhaps TRBD2 as D (6 bases). Trimming removed 3 bases at V and 0 bases at J, with 12 bases between. The CDR3 contains 15 residues. CDR1 is DFQATT and CDR2 is SNEGSKA in the germline V gene (reference sequence). The CDR3 loop reads CSASLGGVAKNIQYF. The CDR3 DNA is TGCAGTGCTAGTTTAGGAGGGGTAGCCAAAAACATTCAGTACTTC.

The chain carries TRBV30 and TRBJ1-1; 9 bases line up with TRBD1. This CDR3 is built from 14 residues. Trimming removed 4 bases from V and 4 bases from J; junction bases left unmatched: 7. CDR1 and CDR2 (germline): GTSNPN, SVGIG (reference sequence). The CDR3 DNA sequence: TGTGCCTGGATGATACAGGGGGCTGGCACTGAAGCTTTCTTT. It is translated as CAWMIQGAGTEAFF.

The chain employs TRBV28 and TRBJ2-7; D may be TRBD1 (6 bases). CDR1 and CDR2 (germline): MDHEN, SYDVKM. The CDR3 has 12 amino acids. V was cut by 2 bases and J by 4 bases, with 6 bases left in between. The CDR3 region is CASSLGQYEQYF. The CDR3 coding sequence is TGTGCCAGCAGTTTAGGACAGTACGAGCAGTACTTC. Based on the CDR3 plus reference TRBV28 and TRBJ2-7, the full variable domain is DVKVTQSSRYLVKRTGEKVFLECVQDMDHENMFWYRQDPGLGLRLIYFSYDVKMKEKGDIPEGYSVSREKKERFSLILESASTNQTSMYLCASSLGQYEQYFGPGTRLTVT.

This clone has just one count. V gene TRBV6-6 combines with J gene TRBJ1-5, with D possibly TRBD1 on 5 matching bases. The CDR3 is 13 residues long. The germline gives CDR1 MNHNY, CDR2 SVGAGI (reference sequence). Between the trimmed V and J ends, which lost 5 bases and 2 bases, there was a span of 7 bases. The CDR3 DNA reads as TGTGCCAGCAGTACACAGGGCAATCAGCCCCAGCATTTT. Amino acid sequence: CASSTQGNQPQHF.

This chain joins TRBV3-1 (or the pseudogene TRBV3-2) and TRBJ2-2; D might be TRBD2 (7 bases). Germline CDR1 reads LGHDT; CDR2 reads YNNKEL (reference sequence). The CDR3 spans 16 residues. Between the trimmed V and J ends, which lost 4 bases and 5 bases, there was a span of 17 bases. The CDR3 DNA reads as TGTGCCAGCAGCCTCACAGGGAGGGGCCGGACCGGGGAGCTGTTTTTT. Its protein is CASSLTGRGRTGELFF.

This clone was detected a few times. One junction end disagrees with the germline gene, perhaps due to a read error. The chain is built from TRBV7-2 and TRBJ2-7; D is perhaps TRBD2 (5 bases). Germline CDR1 SGHTA, CDR2 FQGNSA. This CDR3 comprises 15 residues. CDR3 sequence reads: CASSLGVTTSSEQYF. The CDR3 coding sequence is TGTGCCAGCAGCTTAGGGGTGACTACTTCCTCCGAGCAGTACTTC. The full variable domain, with the rest looked up from reference TRBV7-2 and TRBJ2-7, is GAGVSQSPSNKVTEKGKDVELRCDPISGHTALYWYRQSLGQGLEFLIYFQGNSAPDKSGLPSDRFSAERTGGSVSTLTIQRTQQEDSAVYLCASSLGVTTSSEQYFGPGTRLTVT.

This clone was seen only a few times. The chain carries TRBV24-1 and TRBJ2-7, with 9 bases that match TRBD1. CDR1 is KGHDR and CDR2 is SFDVKD in the germline V gene. This CDR3 is built from 16 residues. Trimming removed 3 bases from V and 4 bases from J; junction bases left unmatched: 9. DNA for the CDR3: TGTGCCACCAGTGATCCATCCGGGACAGGGTCTTACGAGCAGTACTTC. It codes for CATSDPSGTGSYEQYF.

Here the CDR3 DNA reads TGTGCCAGCAGTTACTCGAGGGGCGGGGGCTACTACAATGAGCAGTTCTTC. As protein: CASSYSRGGGYYNEQFF. The chain recombines TRBV6-2 or TRBV6-3 with TRBJ2-1; D might be TRBD2 (7 bases). Per germline, CDR1 MNHEY and CDR2 SVGEGT. The CDR3 contains 17 residues. Trimming removed 0 bases at V and 3 bases at J, with 15 bases between.

V and J are TRBV19 and TRBJ2-3; D possibly corresponds to TRBD2 (6 bases). Per germline, CDR1 LNHDA and CDR2 SQIVND (reference sequence). Trimming stripped 4 bases from V and 2 bases from J, with 13 bases between. The CDR3 extends over 15 amino acids. CDR3 nucleotide sequence: TGTGCCAGTAGTACGAGACTAGGCCCCACAGATACGCAGTATTTT. Its translation is CASSTRLGPTDTQYF.

The rearrangement links TRBV7-9 to TRBJ2-7; possible D gene TRBD2, 6 bases. Looked up from germline, CDR1 is SEHNR and CDR2 is FQNEAQ (reference sequence). Trimming shortened V by 1 base and J by 4 bases, and 20 bases separated the two germline ends. The CDR3 has 17 amino acids. The CDR3, as DNA: TGTGCCAGCAGCTTAGGACTAGGCGAAGCTGGTTTTTACGAGCAGTACTTC. It encodes CASSLGLGEAGFYEQYF. Based on the CDR3 plus reference TRBV7-9 and TRBJ2-7, the full variable domain is DTGVSQNPRHKITKRGQNVTFRCDPISEHNRLYWYRQTLGQGPEFLTYFQNEAQLEKSRLLSDRFSAERPKGSFSTLEIQRTEQGDSAMYLCASSLGLGEAGFYEQYFGPGTRLTVT.

The rearrangement links TRBV10-1 to TRBJ2-7; no clear D gene. CDR1 is WNHNN and CDR2 is SYGVQD in the germline V gene (reference sequence). Trimming shortened V by 3 bases and J by 5 bases, and 11 bases separated the two germline ends. This CDR3 comprises 13 residues. Written as DNA, the CDR3 is TGCGCCAGCAGTGACGGTCCCGAGGACGAGCAGTACTTC. Protein product: CASSDGPEDEQYF.

V gene TRBV6-1 combines with J gene TRBJ2-1, with D unresolved. Trimming removed 3 bases from V and 1 base from J, with 10 bases in between. The V gene's germline CDR1 is MNHNS and CDR2 SASEGT. This CDR3 spans 15 amino acids. The CDR3 DNA reads as TGTGCCAGCAGTGAGGAGAGGTGGTCCTACAATGAGCAGTTCTTC. Protein product: CASSEERWSYNEQFF.

CDR3 sequence (DNA): TGTGCCAGCAGTAAAGGCGGGCCGGGACAGGGGGCGCTTGGGGCCAACGTCCTGACTTTC. Encoded protein: CASSKGGPGQGALGANVLTF. V gene TRBV6-4 combines with J gene TRBJ2-6; 12 bases match TRBD1. J gave up 3 bases and V 5 bases, and 14 bases lay outside the gene matches. Germline V lookup: CDR1 MRHNA, CDR2 SNTAGT. The CDR3 totals 20 residues.

This chain joins TRBV4-3 and TRBJ1-2; TRBD1 matches at 7 bases. Germline CDR1 reads LGHNA; CDR2 reads YSLEER. J was trimmed by 8 bases and V by 0 bases; bases with no gene match: 15. The CDR3 consists of 17 residues. CDR3 DNA: TGCGCCAGCAGCCAAGATATGACAGGGCGTGGGAGTTGGGGCTACACCTTC. It is translated as CASSQDMTGRGSWGYTF.

This clone occurred once. The V call is TRBV27, the J call TRBJ1-1; 8 bases map to TRBD1. V shed 3 bases, J shed 1 base, and the junction held 10 bases outside the gene matches. CDR3 length: 17 residues. The V gene's germline CDR1 is MNHEY and CDR2 SMNVEV (reference sequence). The CDR3 protein is CASSLDRASVPNTEAFF. CDR3 in DNA: TGTGCCAGCAGTTTGGACAGGGCCAGTGTACCGAACACTGAAGCTTTCTTT.

The V and J genes are TRBV7-2 and TRBJ2-1; 8 bases are a match to TRBD2. V trimming: 2 bases; J trimming: 4 bases; junction bases outside the gene matches: 7. The germline CDR1 and CDR2 sequences are SGHTA and FQGNSA. The CDR3 has 16 amino acids. The CDR3 protein is CASSLRSGGLYNEQFF. The CDR3 DNA reads as TGTGCCAGCAGCTTAAGGTCGGGGGGGCTATACAATGAGCAGTTCTTC.

This clone was found once. The rearrangement joins TRBV10-3 to TRBJ1-1; D gene unclear. Per the germline V gene, CDR1 is ENHRY and CDR2 is SYGVKD. The CDR3 has 12 residues. V was clipped by 3 bases and J by 7 bases, with 9 bases between them. CDR3 sequence: CAISDPEGEAFF. The CDR3 DNA reads as TGTGCCATCAGTGATCCCGAGGGTGAAGCTTTCTTT.

V gene TRBV28 combines with J gene TRBJ1-5, with TRBD1 matching 9 bases. The ends lost 5 bases at V and 5 bases at J; junction bases unmatched: 7. In germline, CDR1 is MDHEN, CDR2 SYDVKM. The CDR3 has 15 amino acids. CDR3 DNA sequence: TGTGCCAGCAGTCCTACCGGGACAGGGTATCAGCCCCAGCATTTT. It yields the protein CASSPTGTGYQPQHF.

The DNA for the CDR3 is TGTGCCTGGAGCCGCAGGGAAAATTCACCCCTCCACTTT. It translates to CAWSRRENSPLHF. V and J are TRBV30 and TRBJ1-6, with D maybe TRBD1 (5 bases). Germline V gene sequence: CDR1 GTSNPN, CDR2 SVGIG (reference sequence). The V gene lost 3 bases and the J gene lost 7 bases, with 10 bases spanning the gap. The CDR3 length is 13 residues. Complete variable domain (other parts from reference TRBV30 and TRBJ1-6): SQTIHQWPATLVQPVGSPLSLECTVEGTSNPNLYWYRQAAGRGLQLLFYSVGIGQISSEVPQNLSASRPQDRQFILSSKKLLLSDSGFYLCAWSRRENSPLHFGNGTRLTVT.

The chain joins TRBV4-1 to TRBJ1-1; perhaps TRBD1 as D (6 bases). The V gene's germline CDR1 is MGHRA and CDR2 YSYEKL. V was shortened by 2 bases and J by 3 bases, with 13 bases between the two germline ends. The CDR3 contains 15 residues. Written as DNA, the CDR3 is TGCGCCAGCAGCCAAACAGGGCTCGGGCACACTGAAGCTTTCTTT. The encoded protein is CASSQTGLGHTEAFF.

The gene calls are TRBV6-5 and TRBJ2-3, with TRBD1 identical over 7 bases. The germline V gene encodes CDR1 MNHEY and CDR2 SVGAGI. This CDR3 is built from 15 residues. V was clipped by 7 bases and J by 0 bases; unmatched bases: 7. CDR3 nucleotides: TGTGCCAGCAAAGACAGGGATACTAGCACAGATACGCAGTATTTT. Its translation: CASKDRDTSTDTQYF.

This clone was observed a single time. This chain connects TRBV28 to TRBJ2-7; 15 nucleotides match TRBD2. Germline CDR1 and CDR2: MDHEN and SYDVKM. The CDR3 covers 16 residues. V shed 6 bases, J shed 6 bases, and the junction held 9 bases outside the gene matches. The CDR3 region has the DNA TGTGCCAGCAGACTAGGGGGACTAGCGGGAGGAGGCGAGCAGTACTTC. Translated: CASRLGGLAGGGEQYF.

V and J are TRBV5-5 and TRBJ2-3; 7 bases map to TRBD1. Germline V gene data show CDR1 as SGHKS and CDR2 as YYEKEE (reference sequence). Trimming at V came to 3 bases and at J to 0 bases, leaving 4 bases not matched to a gene. The CDR3 covers 15 residues. This CDR3 is CASSSQGYSTDTQYF. The CDR3 DNA reads as TGTGCCAGCAGCTCACAGGGGTATAGCACAGATACGCAGTATTTT.

The J gene is TRBJ2-7, the V gene TRBV19; 11 nucleotides match TRBD1. The V gene end was trimmed by 7 bases and the J gene end by 4 bases; junction bases not matched to a gene: 6. Germline V lookup: CDR1 LNHDA, CDR2 SQIVND (reference sequence). The CDR3 extends over 14 amino acids. The CDR3 sequence: CASNSGTGGYEQYF. DNA for the CDR3: TGTGCCAGTAACTCCGGGACAGGGGGTTACGAGCAGTACTTC.

J is TRBJ2-7 and V is TRBV27; 10 nucleotides agree with TRBD1. V lost 3 bases and J lost 2; bases outside the gene matches: 4. The CDR3 totals 15 residues. Germline V gene sequence: CDR1 MNHEY, CDR2 SMNVEV (reference sequence). This chain's CDR3 is CASSFLGQGPYEQYF. CDR3 DNA sequence: TGTGCCAGCAGTTTTTTGGGACAGGGGCCCTACGAGCAGTACTTC.

V is TRBV28 and J is TRBJ2-1, with D unclear. Trimming cost V 2 bases and J 5 bases, with 13 bases left between them. The CDR3 covers 15 residues. Germline CDR1 is MDHEN and CDR2 is SYDVKM. For the CDR3, the DNA is TGTGCCAGCAGTTTACCCGAACGGCGGAACAATGAGCAGTTCTTC. This gives the protein CASSLPERRNNEQFF.

The chain has TRBV7-2 and TRBJ2-1, with D perhaps TRBD2 (6 bases). The V gene lost 5 bases and the J gene lost 0 bases, with 11 bases spanning the gap. The CDR3 has 15 amino acids. Germline CDR1 SGHTA, CDR2 FQGNSA. The CDR3 nucleotides are TGTGCCAGCAGCCTGCGGGGAAGCTCCTACAATGAGCAGTTCTTC. This codes for CASSLRGSSYNEQFF.

The chain employs TRBV2 and TRBJ1-1, with D tentatively TRBD1 (5 bases). This CDR3 comprises 12 residues. Trimming took off 6 bases at V and 10 bases at J, with 15 bases between the two ends. Germline lookup yields CDR1 SNHLY and CDR2 FYNNEI. The CDR3 spells CASSLTPTGAFF. CDR3 DNA: TGTGCCAGCAGCCTCACCCCTACAGGAGCTTTCTTT.